This TCR beta chain is from a study of cytomegalovirus exposure and HLA in healthy donors (dated by TCRdb to about 2017). The study in broad terms: A later analysis indicated that the roughly 120 validation repertoires were generated on the platform also employed for the approximately 670 repertoires of the first cohort. In addition to the first cohort of 666 subjects, a separate validation cohort of 120 different subjects was used. To predict cytomegalovirus infection status, the study combined high-throughput TCR immunosequencing, statistical association of individual TCRs with disease status, and machine learning. The study aimed to test whether signatures of past pathogen exposure could be identified by cataloging public T cell receptors. The investigation overall reported the following: Subsequent analysis determined that TCRs grouped into clusters in the first cohort also showed a tendency toward co-occurrence across the 120 or so validation repertoires, and 85% to 95% of cluster scores exceeded 0. A total of fewer than 200 TCR beta chains were listed by the study as associated with cytomegalovirus. The classifier was reported to diagnose cytomegalovirus status with high specificity and sensitivity in both the original and validation cohorts. Most TCR sequences were seen in very few donors, while some public TCRs were found in many individuals. The validation cohort had no HLA typing available for a later analysis, so co-occurrence within that cohort was assessed over all 120 or so repertoires. In vitro tests confirmed that a few of the cytomegalovirus-associated TCR beta chains recognize cytomegalovirus antigens. It was suggested by the authors that the approach could potentially be generalized to other disease states and immunological phenotypes.

The method behind the library was the immunoSEQ multiplex PCR assay. On the study's bioinformatics: To diagnose cytomegalovirus status from the catalog of TCR beta chain sequences, a statistical classification framework was built. TCRdb re-hosts the immuneACCESS table, in-frame sequences only. Its copies lack some clones; in the studies checked, an unresolved V gene accounts for under half of them, and the cause for the rest is not known. V and J calls and clone size come straight from that table; D and trimming were deduced from the DNA. For this sample the table gives 250,000 to 400,000 clones, of which around 90% were detected only once. About 1% of the sample lies in the top ten. Of note for this clone: It lacks a known antigen. Base qualities are not provided; no much larger clone lies one nucleotide away.

Donors formed part of the validation cohort, which comprised fewer than 150 subjects and was distinct from the first cohort of under 750 subjects. The CDR3 sequence holds 16 residues, the cysteine and phenylalanine included. Of all the DNA, just the CDR3 is kept, 48 bases in frame from base 1. Sequences MGHRA (CDR1) and YSYEKL (CDR2) are obtained from the germline V gene. Trimming at the junction amounts to 6 bases on V and 2 bases on J, and the germline ends lie 16 bases apart. The sequence links TRBV4-1 to TRBJ2-2, with the D call tentatively TRBD1 or TRBD2, each fitting 5 bases. Sample: PBMCs. The TCR comes from a woman younger than 45 in good health and CMV-seropositive. The CDR3 here reads CASRPGPGINTGELFF. The DNA reads as follows: TGCGCCAGCAGGCCGGGGCCCGGGATTAACACCGGGGAGCTGTTTTTT.